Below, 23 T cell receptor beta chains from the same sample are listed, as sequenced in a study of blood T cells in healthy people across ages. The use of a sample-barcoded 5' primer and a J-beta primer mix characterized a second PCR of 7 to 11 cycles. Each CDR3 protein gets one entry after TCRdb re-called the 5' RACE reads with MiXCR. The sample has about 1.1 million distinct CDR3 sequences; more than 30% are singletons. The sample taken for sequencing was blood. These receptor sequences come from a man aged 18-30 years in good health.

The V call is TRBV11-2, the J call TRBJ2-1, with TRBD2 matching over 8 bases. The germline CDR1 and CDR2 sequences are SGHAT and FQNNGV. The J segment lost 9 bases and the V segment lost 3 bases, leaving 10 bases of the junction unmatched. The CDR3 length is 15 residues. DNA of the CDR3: TGTGCCAGCAGCTTCGGACTAGCCTGGGTCGGTGAGCAGTTCTTC. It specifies CASSFGLAWVGEQFF.

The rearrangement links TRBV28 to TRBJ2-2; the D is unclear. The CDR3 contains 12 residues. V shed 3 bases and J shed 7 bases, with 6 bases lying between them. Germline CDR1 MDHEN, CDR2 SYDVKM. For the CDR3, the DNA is TGTGCCAGCAGTTTCCCAAGCGGGGAGCTGTTTTTT. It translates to CASSFPSGELFF.

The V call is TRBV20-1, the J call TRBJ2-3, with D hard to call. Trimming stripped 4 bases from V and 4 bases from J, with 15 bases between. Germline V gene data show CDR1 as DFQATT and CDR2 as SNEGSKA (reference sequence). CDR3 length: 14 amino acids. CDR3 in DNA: TGCAGTGCTAATGGACCACCTCTCGCAGATACGCAGTATTTT. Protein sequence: CSANGPPLADTQYF.

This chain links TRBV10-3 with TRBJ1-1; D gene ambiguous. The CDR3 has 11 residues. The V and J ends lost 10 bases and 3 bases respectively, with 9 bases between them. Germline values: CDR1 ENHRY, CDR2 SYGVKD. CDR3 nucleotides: TGTGCCACCACTGGTGACACTGAAGCTTTCTTT. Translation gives CATTGDTEAFF.

In nucleotides, the CDR3 is TGTGCCAGCAGCTTAGCGCTGTCTAGCGGTTGGGTGTTGGTTGGCGAGCAGTACTTC. Protein: CASSLALSSGWVLVGEQYF. V and J are TRBV7-9 and TRBJ2-4, with 7 bases that match TRBD2. Matching the DNA end better, TRBJ2-7 makes the J call doubtful. The germline CDR1 and CDR2 sequences are SEHNR and FQNEAQ (reference sequence). CDR3 length equals 19 residues.

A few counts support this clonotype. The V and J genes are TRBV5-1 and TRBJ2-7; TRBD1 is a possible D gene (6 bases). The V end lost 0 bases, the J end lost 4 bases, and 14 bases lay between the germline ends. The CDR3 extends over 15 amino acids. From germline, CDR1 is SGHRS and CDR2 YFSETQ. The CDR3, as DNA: TGCGCCAGCAGCTTGGCTCTTGACAGGACTTACGAGCAGTACTTC. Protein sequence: CASSLALDRTYEQYF.

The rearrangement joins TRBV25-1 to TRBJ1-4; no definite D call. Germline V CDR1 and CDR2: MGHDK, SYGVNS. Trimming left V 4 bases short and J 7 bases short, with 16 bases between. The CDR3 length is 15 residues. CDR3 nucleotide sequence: TGTGCCAGCAGTGCGAGCGCCGTAGGAAGTGAAAAACTGTTTTTT. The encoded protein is CASSASAVGSEKLFF.

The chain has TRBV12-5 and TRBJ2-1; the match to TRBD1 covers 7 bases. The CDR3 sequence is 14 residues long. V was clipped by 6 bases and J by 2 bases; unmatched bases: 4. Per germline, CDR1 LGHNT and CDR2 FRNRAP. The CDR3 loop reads CASGTDRAYNEQFF. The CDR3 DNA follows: TGTGCTAGTGGCACAGACAGGGCCTACAATGAGCAGTTCTTC.

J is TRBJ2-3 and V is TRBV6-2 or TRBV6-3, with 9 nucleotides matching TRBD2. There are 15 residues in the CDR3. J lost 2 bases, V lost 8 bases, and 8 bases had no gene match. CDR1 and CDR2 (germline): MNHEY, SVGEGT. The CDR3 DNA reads TGTGCCAGCGGAATAGCGGGGGCCAACACAGATACGCAGTATTTT. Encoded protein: CASGIAGANTDTQYF.

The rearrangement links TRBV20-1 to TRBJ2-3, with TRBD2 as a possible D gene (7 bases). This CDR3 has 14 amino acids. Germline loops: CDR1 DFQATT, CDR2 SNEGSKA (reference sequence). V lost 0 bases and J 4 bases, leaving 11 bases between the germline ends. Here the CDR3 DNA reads TGCAGTGCTAGAGACGGGGGGCGGGCAGATACGCAGTATTTT. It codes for CSARDGGRADTQYF.

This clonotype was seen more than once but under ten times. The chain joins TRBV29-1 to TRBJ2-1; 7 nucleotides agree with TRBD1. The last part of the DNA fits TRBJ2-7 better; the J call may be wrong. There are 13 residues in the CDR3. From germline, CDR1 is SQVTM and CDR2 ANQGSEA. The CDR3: CSVAGGYDNEQYF. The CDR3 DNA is TGCAGCGTTGCAGGGGGTTACGACAATGAGCAGTACTTC.

CDR3 in amino acids: CASSQDGTSGTDTQYF. The CDR3 bases are TGCGCCAGCAGCCAAGATGGGACTAGCGGGACAGATACGCAGTATTTT. The chain joins TRBV4-3 to TRBJ2-3; 12 nucleotides agree with TRBD2. Germline V gene sequence: CDR1 LGHNA, CDR2 YSLEER. V lost 0 bases and J lost 3; bases outside the gene matches: 1. This CDR3 has 16 amino acids.

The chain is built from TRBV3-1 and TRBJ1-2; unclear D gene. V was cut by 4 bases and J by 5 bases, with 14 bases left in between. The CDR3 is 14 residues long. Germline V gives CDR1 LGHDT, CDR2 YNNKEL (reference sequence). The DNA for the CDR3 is TGTGCCAGCAGCCGTTCGAGGTCCGGTTATGGCTACACCTTC. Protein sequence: CASSRSRSGYGYTF.

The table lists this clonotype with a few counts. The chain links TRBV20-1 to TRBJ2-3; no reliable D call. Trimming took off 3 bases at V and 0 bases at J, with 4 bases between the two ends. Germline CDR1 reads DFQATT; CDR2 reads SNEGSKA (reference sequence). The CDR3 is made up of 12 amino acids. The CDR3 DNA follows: TGCAGTGCTAGTACTAGCACAGATACGCAGTATTTT. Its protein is CSASTSTDTQYF.

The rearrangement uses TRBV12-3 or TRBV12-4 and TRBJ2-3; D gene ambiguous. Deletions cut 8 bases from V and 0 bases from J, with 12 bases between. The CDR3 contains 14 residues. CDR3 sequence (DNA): TGTGCCAGCGGCCCTCGGTATAGCACAGATACGCAGTATTTT. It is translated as CASGPRYSTDTQYF.

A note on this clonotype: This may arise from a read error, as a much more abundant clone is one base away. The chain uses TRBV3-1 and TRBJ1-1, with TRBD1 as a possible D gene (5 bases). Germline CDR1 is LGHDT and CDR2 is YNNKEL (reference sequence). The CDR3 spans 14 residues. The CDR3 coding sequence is TGTGCCAGAAGCCCCGACAGCGTAAACACTGAAGCTTTCTTT. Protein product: CARSPDSVNTEAFF.

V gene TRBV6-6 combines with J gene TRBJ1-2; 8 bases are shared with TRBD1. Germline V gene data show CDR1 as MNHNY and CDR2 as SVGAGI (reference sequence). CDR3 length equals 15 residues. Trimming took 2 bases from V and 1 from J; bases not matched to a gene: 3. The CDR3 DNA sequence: TGTGCCAGCAGTTACAAAGGACAGGGTAACTATGGCTACACCTTC. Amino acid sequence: CASSYKGQGNYGYTF.

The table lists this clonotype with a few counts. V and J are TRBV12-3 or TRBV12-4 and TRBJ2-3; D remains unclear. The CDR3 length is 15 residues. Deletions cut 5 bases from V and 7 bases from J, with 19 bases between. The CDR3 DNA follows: TGTGCCAGCAGTCGACCCGACCCCCCACAGTATACGCAGTATTTT. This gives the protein CASSRPDPPQYTQYF.

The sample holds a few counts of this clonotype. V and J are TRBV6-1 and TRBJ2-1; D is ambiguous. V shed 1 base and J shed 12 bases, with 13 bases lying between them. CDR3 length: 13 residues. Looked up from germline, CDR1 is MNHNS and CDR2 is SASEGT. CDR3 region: CASSEGPFQTQFF. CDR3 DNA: TGTGCCAGCAGTGAAGGTCCCTTCCAGACGCAGTTCTTC.

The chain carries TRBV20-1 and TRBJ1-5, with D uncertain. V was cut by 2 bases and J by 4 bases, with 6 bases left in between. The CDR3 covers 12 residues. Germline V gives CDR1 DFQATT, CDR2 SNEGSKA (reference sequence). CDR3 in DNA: TGCAGTGCTAGACGGCAGAATCAGCCCCAGCATTTT. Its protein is CSARRQNQPQHF.

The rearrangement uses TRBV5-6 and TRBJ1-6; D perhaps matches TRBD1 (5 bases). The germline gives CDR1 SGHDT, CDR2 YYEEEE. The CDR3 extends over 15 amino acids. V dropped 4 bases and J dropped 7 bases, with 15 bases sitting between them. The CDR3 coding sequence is TGTGCCAGCAGCCATAGGACACGGCGAAATTCACCCCTCCACTTT. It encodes CASSHRTRRNSPLHF.

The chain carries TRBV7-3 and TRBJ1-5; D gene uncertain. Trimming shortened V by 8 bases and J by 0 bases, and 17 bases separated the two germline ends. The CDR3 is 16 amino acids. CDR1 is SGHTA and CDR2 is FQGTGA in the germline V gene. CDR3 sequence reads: CASPGLGLYSNQPQHF. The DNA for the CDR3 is TGTGCCAGCCCCGGGTTGGGCCTATATAGCAATCAGCCCCAGCATTTT.

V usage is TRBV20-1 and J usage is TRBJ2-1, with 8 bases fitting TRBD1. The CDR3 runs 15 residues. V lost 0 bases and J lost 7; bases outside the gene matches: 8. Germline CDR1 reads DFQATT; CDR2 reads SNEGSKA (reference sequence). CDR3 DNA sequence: TGCAGTGCTAGAGAGGGGACAGGTGATATGAATGAGCAGTTCTTC. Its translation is CSAREGTGDMNEQFF.